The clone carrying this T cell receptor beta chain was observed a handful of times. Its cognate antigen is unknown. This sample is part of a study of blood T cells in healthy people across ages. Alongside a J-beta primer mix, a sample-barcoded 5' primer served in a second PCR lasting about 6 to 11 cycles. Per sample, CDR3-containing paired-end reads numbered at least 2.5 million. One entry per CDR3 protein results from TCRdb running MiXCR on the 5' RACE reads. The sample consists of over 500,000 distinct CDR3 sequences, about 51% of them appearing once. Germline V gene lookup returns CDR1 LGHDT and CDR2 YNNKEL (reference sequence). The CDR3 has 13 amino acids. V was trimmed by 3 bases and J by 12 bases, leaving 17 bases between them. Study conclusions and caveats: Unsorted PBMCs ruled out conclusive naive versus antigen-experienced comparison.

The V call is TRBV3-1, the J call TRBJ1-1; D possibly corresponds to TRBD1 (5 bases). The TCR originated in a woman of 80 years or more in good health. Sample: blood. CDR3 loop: CASSQDRGWRTFF. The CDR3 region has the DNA TGTGCCAGCAGCCAGGATAGGGGTTGGAGAACTTTCTTT.